Following are 8 T cell receptor beta chains from one sample sequenced in a study of OX40 agonist ivuxolimab in advanced cancers. Assay: immunoSEQ multiplex PCR; the TCRdb copy retains only in-frame clones and omits some. The sample shows about 27,000 clones, 80% to 85% of them seen only once. The sample was CD4+ or CD8+ T cells sorted from blood, taken in a trial of the OX40 agonist ivuxolimab. The receptors shown here come from an adult with an advanced solid tumor such as melanoma, head and neck, liver or kidney cancer.

On this clone itself: A junction end diverges from the germline sequence, so it may reflect a read error. This sequence joins TRBV5-1 and TRBJ1-1; no reliable D call. The CDR3 totals 13 residues. Germline assignment: CDR1 SGHRS and CDR2 YFSETQ. CDR3 loop: CASRLALGAEAFF. The CDR3 coding sequence is TGCGCCAGCAGGTTGGCCCTGGGCGCTGAAGCTTTCTTT.

This clone was recorded once. J is TRBJ2-7 and V is TRBV29-1; D is possibly TRBD2 (7 bases). Trimming cost V 6 bases and J 2 bases, with 14 bases left between them. Germline loops: CDR1 SQVTM, CDR2 ANQGSEA. The CDR3 has 13 amino acids. CDR3: CSVRGGGTYEQYF. The CDR3 DNA follows: TGCAGCGTGAGGGGGGGCGGGACCTACGAGCAGTACTTC.

The V call is TRBV20-1, the J call TRBJ2-7; no reliable D call. Germline values: CDR1 DFQATT, CDR2 SNEGSKA (reference sequence). The CDR3 runs 11 residues. Trimming removed 6 bases from V and 5 bases from J, with 11 bases in between. The CDR3 protein is CSADLGDEQYF. In DNA, the CDR3 is TGCAGTGCGGACCTCGGCGACGAGCAGTACTTC.

This rearrangement joins TRBV14 to TRBJ2-1; 7 nucleotides align to TRBD2. CDR1 is SGHDN and CDR2 is FVKESK in the germline V gene. With V trimmed by 6 bases and J by 8 bases, 13 bases remained unmatched. There are 15 residues in the CDR3. Here the CDR3 reads CASSPGTTNWDEQFF. The DNA of the CDR3 is TGTGCCAGCAGTCCCGGGACTACGAATTGGGATGAGCAGTTCTTC.

The V call is TRBV6-1, the J call TRBJ2-2; a possible D gene is TRBD2 (5 bases). This CDR3 region has 14 residues. The germline V and J ends were trimmed by 0 bases and 3 bases, with 5 bases remaining between them. Germline V gene data show CDR1 as MNHNS and CDR2 as SASEGT. CDR3 protein: CASSEAGDTGELFF. CDR3 nucleotide sequence: TGTGCCAGCAGTGAAGCGGGAGACACCGGGGAGCTGTTTTTT.

This rearrangement joins TRBV7-3 to TRBJ2-3; 15 bases align to TRBD2. Germline CDR1 SGHTA, CDR2 FQGTGA. The CDR3 spans 16 residues. V lost 1 base and J lost 6; bases outside the gene matches: 2. The CDR3 here is CASSLKGLAGGDTQYF. The CDR3 DNA follows: TGTGCCAGCAGCTTAAAAGGACTAGCGGGAGGGGATACGCAGTATTTT.

The sample holds one count of this clone. CDR3 residues: CASSPWGQGSNQPQHF. CDR3 coding DNA: TGTGCCAGCAGCCCCTGGGGTCAGGGCAGCAATCAGCCCCAGCATTTT. V usage is TRBV7-6 and J usage is TRBJ1-5; perhaps TRBD1 as D (5 bases). The CDR3 has 16 amino acids. Trimming pared 5 bases from V and 1 base from J, leaving 15 bases between. Germline V CDR1 and CDR2: SGHVS, FNYEAQ. The full variable domain, with the rest looked up from reference TRBV7-6 and TRBJ1-5, is GAGVSQSPRYKVTKRGQDVALRCDPISGHVSLYWYRQALGQGPEFLTYFNYEAQQDKSGLPNDRFSAERPEGSISTLTIQRTEQRDSAMYRCASSPWGQGSNQPQHFGDGTRLSIL.

V usage is TRBV5-1 and J usage is TRBJ2-5; the D is unclear. The DNA matches TRBJ2-7 better at its end, which makes the J call doubtful. The CDR3 covers 13 residues. Germline V CDR1 and CDR2: SGHRS, YFSETQ. CDR3 nucleotide sequence: TGCGCCAGCAGCTTGGAGGCAGCGTACGAGCAGTACTTC. Translating it yields CASSLEAAYEQYF.